This T cell receptor (beta chain) was obtained from a study of CD8+CD57+ T cells in acquired aplastic anemia. Per germline, CDR1 SGHRS and CDR2 YFSETQ. V trimming: 4 bases; J trimming: 5 bases; junction bases outside the gene matches: 15. CDR3 length: 16 amino acids. Patients chosen for sequencing had CD8+CD57+ cells that had expanded, as shown by flow cytometry. In all patients, the disease was severe acquired aplastic anemia. By the time of blood sampling, patients had still received no therapy. Investigators profiled TCR beta VDJ and CDR3 from genomic DNA template. TCRdb processed the reads anew with MiXCR; each CDR3 protein has one entry. Of under 200,000 distinct CDR3 sequences listed, less than 60% are singletons.

V usage is TRBV5-1 and J usage is TRBJ2-7; 7 positions match TRBD1. Sequencing was performed on sorted CD4+, CD8+, or CD8+CD57+ T cells (not recorded which) from PBMCs. This TCR came from a human donor with aplastic anemia. CDR3 coding DNA: TGCGCCAGCAGCCCGAAATCAGGGGGTGGTCTCGACGAGCAGTACTTC. Translation: CASSPKSGGGLDEQYF.